Listed here is a single TCR beta chain. This CDR3 region has 15 residues. Germline lookup yields CDR1 MNHEY and CDR2 SMNVEV (reference sequence). V lost 5 bases, J lost 3 bases, and 8 bases stayed unmatched. The sample comes from a study of radiotherapy plus CTLA-4 blockade in lung cancer. Libraries were prepared by immunoSEQ multiplex PCR; TCRdb keeps only in-frame clonotypes and omits some of them. The data show roughly 130,000 clones, with about 87% seen just once and over 6% held by the top ten. The starting material was peripheral blood, obtained from a patient treated with radiotherapy plus ipilimumab. The chain carries TRBV27 and TRBJ2-7, with 9 bases fitting TRBD1. The TCR comes from a human donor with non-small cell lung cancer that progressed on radiotherapy plus ipilimumab. As DNA, the CDR3 is TGTGCCAGCAGTCCGCCGGGACAGGGCGTCTACGAGCAGTACTTC. Translated, it gives CASSPPGQGVYEQYF.